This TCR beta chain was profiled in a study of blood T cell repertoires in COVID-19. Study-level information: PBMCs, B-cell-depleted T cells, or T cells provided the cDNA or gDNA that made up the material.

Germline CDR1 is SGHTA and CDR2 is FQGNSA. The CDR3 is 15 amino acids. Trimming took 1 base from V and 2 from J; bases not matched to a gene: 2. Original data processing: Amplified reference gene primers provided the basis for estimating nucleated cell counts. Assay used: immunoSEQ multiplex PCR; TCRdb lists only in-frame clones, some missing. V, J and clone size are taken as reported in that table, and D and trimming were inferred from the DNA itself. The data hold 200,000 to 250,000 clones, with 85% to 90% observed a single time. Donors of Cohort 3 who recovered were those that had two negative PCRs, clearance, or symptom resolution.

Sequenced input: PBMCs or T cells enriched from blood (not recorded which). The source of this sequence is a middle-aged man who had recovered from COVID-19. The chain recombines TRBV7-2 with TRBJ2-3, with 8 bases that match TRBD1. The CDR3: CASSLEDRATDTQYF. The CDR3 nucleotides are TGTGCCAGCAGCTTAGAGGACAGGGCCACAGATACGCAGTATTTT.